Below, 20 T cell receptor beta chains from the same sample are listed, as sequenced in a study of T-cell memory formation after mild COVID-19. Using its own MiXCR run on the 5' RACE reads, TCRdb lists one record per CDR3 protein. The sample lists 60,000 to 65,000 distinct CDR3 sequences; over 8.5% were seen once. Sequenced: PBMCs or a T cell subset sorted from them (not recorded which). Source of these receptors: a man aged 18 to 35 who had mild COVID-19 (a few samples of this study predate the infection). Cell type and time point are not known.

V and J are TRBV5-6 and TRBJ2-1; D gene uncertain. The CDR3 runs 14 residues. The V and J ends lost 4 bases and 2 bases respectively, with 10 bases between them. Germline V gives CDR1 SGHDT, CDR2 YYEEEE. The CDR3 region has the DNA TGTGCCAGCAGCCGTGGTAGAGCCTACAATGAGCAGTTCTTC. Translated, it gives CASSRGRAYNEQFF.

The V gene is TRBV27, the J gene TRBJ2-1; perhaps TRBD1 as D (5 bases). This CDR3 has 16 amino acids. CDR1 and CDR2 (germline): MNHEY, SMNVEV (reference sequence). V lost 7 bases and J 2 bases, leaving 18 bases between the germline ends. The CDR3 protein is CASTLDILSPYNEQFF. CDR3 sequence (DNA): TGTGCCAGCACCCTGGACATCCTCTCTCCCTACAATGAGCAGTTCTTC.

The chain carries TRBV20-1 and TRBJ2-7; 8 bases align to TRBD2. With 5 bases clipped from V and 2 bases from J, the junction kept 11 bases outside the gene matches. CDR3 length: 15 residues. Germline loops: CDR1 DFQATT, CDR2 SNEGSKA (reference sequence). CDR3 nucleotide sequence: TGCAGTGCTCCAGCCTTCGAGCGGGGGACCTACGAGCAGTACTTC. This encodes CSAPAFERGTYEQYF.

The CDR3 region is CASSPAAGAQETQYF. The CDR3 DNA sequence: TGTGCCAGCAGTCCCGCGGCGGGGGCTCAAGAGACCCAGTACTTC. V is TRBV7-9 and J is TRBJ2-5; tentative D call: TRBD2 (7 bases). Germline CDR1 SEHNR, CDR2 FQNEAQ (reference sequence). The V gene lost 6 bases and the J gene lost 2 bases, with 16 bases spanning the gap. The CDR3 consists of 15 residues.

This clonotype was counted a few times. V and J are TRBV4-3 and TRBJ2-5; maybe TRBD1 (7 bases). CDR1 is LGHNA and CDR2 is YSLEER in the germline V gene. The CDR3 has 17 amino acids. Deletions cut 0 bases from V and 5 bases from J, with 19 bases between. The CDR3 DNA follows: TGCGCCAGCAGCCAAGACCGGAGGGGGCCGGTAGGGGAGACCCAGTACTTC. Its translation: CASSQDRRGPVGETQYF.

The chain uses TRBV19 and TRBJ1-5, with a weak D call TRBD1 (5 bases). Trimming took 10 bases from V and 3 from J, leaving 13 bases between them. Germline V gives CDR1 LNHDA, CDR2 SQIVND (reference sequence). CDR3 length: 13 amino acids. The chain's CDR3 is CATRGRVNQPQHF. CDR3 bases: TGTGCCACCCGGGGCAGGGTCAATCAGCCCCAGCATTTT. The full variable domain, its missing parts supplied by reference TRBV19 and TRBJ1-5, is DGGITQSPKYLFRKEGQNVTLSCEQNLNHDAMYWYRQDPGQGLRLIYYSQIVNDFQKGDIAEGYSVSREKKESFPLTVTSAQKNPTAFYLCATRGRVNQPQHFGDGTRLSIL.

V gene TRBV7-8 combines with J gene TRBJ2-2, with D uncertain. In germline, CDR1 is SGHVS, CDR2 FQNEAQ. The CDR3 is 14 residues long. V lost 1 base, J lost 5 bases, and 8 bases lay in between. CDR3 residues: CASSLGQRTGELFF. DNA of the CDR3: TGTGCCAGCAGCTTAGGGCAGAGGACCGGGGAGCTGTTTTTT. Drawing the rest from reference TRBV7-8 and TRBJ2-2, the complete variable domain is GAGVSQSPRYKVAKRGQDVALRCDPISGHVSLFWYQQALGQGPEFLTYFQNEAQLDKSGLPSDRFFAERPEGSVSTLKIQRTQQEDSAVYLCASSLGQRTGELFFGEGSRLTVL.

This clonotype showed up just a few times. The genes are TRBV10-3 and TRBJ1-1; TRBD1 might be the D (5 bases). The CDR3 sequence is 12 residues long. Germline V lookup: CDR1 ENHRY, CDR2 SYGVKD. Between the trimmed V and J ends, which lost 7 bases and 1 base, there was a span of 7 bases. This CDR3 reads CAIMGTNTEAFF. The DNA of the CDR3 is TGTGCCATCATGGGGACGAACACTGAAGCTTTCTTT.

This clonotype has a handful of counts. This rearrangement joins TRBV6-5 to TRBJ2-7; 8 bases map to TRBD1. V shed 6 bases, J shed 6 bases, and the junction held 10 bases outside the gene matches. This CDR3 is 14 amino acids long. Germline loops: CDR1 MNHEY, CDR2 SVGAGI. Here the CDR3 reads CASRPEVRGPEQYV. Written as DNA, the CDR3 is TGTGCCAGCAGGCCCGAGGTCAGGGGGCCCGAGCAGTACGTC.

This chain links TRBV4-3 with TRBJ2-2; D might be TRBD2 (6 bases). Germline assignment: CDR1 LGHNA and CDR2 YSLEER. CDR3 length: 16 residues. V was clipped by 0 bases and J by 1 base, with 9 bases between them. Here the CDR3 reads CASSQELAMNTGELFF. The CDR3 nucleotides read TGCGCCAGCAGCCAAGAGCTAGCGATGAACACCGGGGAGCTGTTTTTT.

This clonotype was detected once. The rearrangement joins TRBV7-2 to TRBJ2-3; D not resolved. Germline V gene data show CDR1 as SGHTA and CDR2 as FQGNSA. The CDR3 covers 16 residues. Trimming pared 5 bases from V and 1 base from J, leaving 16 bases between. The CDR3 DNA is TGTGCCAGCAGCCCGTTGAATGTGGTGGGCACAGATACGCAGTATTTT. This encodes CASSPLNVVGTDTQYF.

This clonotype was seen a few times. This chain joins TRBV20-1 and TRBJ1-1; 7 bases map to TRBD1. The CDR3 is 13 amino acids. V shed 5 bases, J shed 7 bases, and the junction held 10 bases outside the gene matches. CDR1 DFQATT and CDR2 SNEGSKA come from the germline V gene (reference sequence). CDR3 nucleotides: TGCAGTGCTCCGACCCGACAGGGCTTTGAAGCTTTCTTT. This encodes CSAPTRQGFEAFF.

This clonotype appeared many times. The chain couples TRBV7-2 to TRBJ1-1, with a possible D match to TRBD1 (5 bases). With 3 bases removed from V and 4 bases from J, the gap between germline ends came to 12 bases. From germline, CDR1 is SGHTA and CDR2 FQGNSA. The CDR3 runs 14 residues. This chain's CDR3 is CASSFWGVGTEAFF. The CDR3 DNA follows: TGTGCCAGCAGCTTCTGGGGGGTTGGCACTGAAGCTTTCTTT.

This clonotype was counted only a few times. The chain couples TRBV13 to TRBJ1-1; 9 bases align to TRBD1. Germline loops: CDR1 PRHDT, CDR2 FYEKMQ (reference sequence). There are 12 residues in the CDR3. Germline trimming cut 5 bases from V and 12 bases from J; bases unmatched to any gene: 7. CDR3 protein: CASSRGQGLTFF. In nucleotides, the CDR3 is TGTGCCAGCAGCCGGGGACAGGGTCTGACTTTCTTT.

The rearrangement links TRBV7-9 to TRBJ1-4; D is uncertain. Per the germline V gene, CDR1 is SEHNR and CDR2 is FQNEAQ (reference sequence). The length of the CDR3 is 15 residues. V gave up 4 bases and J gave up 5 bases, with 14 bases separating them. The CDR3 sequence is CASSSRVGLNEKLFF. CDR3 bases: TGTGCCAGCAGCTCTAGGGTGGGATTAAATGAAAAACTGTTTTTT.

This clonotype has more than one count but fewer than ten. The gene calls are TRBV21-1 and TRBJ2-5; the table calls TRBD2, which could not be checked here. TRBV21-1 is marked as a pseudogene. This CDR3 spans 17 amino acids. The CDR3, as DNA: TGTGCCAGCAGCAAAGGAGTTAGCGGGGGGCCTCCCGAGACCCAGTACTTC. It translates to CASSKGVSGGPPETQYF.

This sequence joins TRBV12-3 or TRBV12-4 and TRBJ1-2, with D perhaps TRBD1 (5 bases). This CDR3 region has 12 residues. Trimming cost V 3 bases and J 6 bases, with 8 bases left between them. The CDR3 DNA reads TGTGCCAGCAGTTTCCAGGGAAATGGCTACACCTTC. Its translation: CASSFQGNGYTF.

This clonotype was observed many times. This chain joins TRBV7-9 and TRBJ2-7; either TRBD1 or TRBD2 may supply D (5 bases each). With 4 bases removed from V and 3 bases from J, the gap between germline ends came to 19 bases. There are 16 residues in the CDR3. Germline-derived CDR1 and CDR2 are SEHNR and FQNEAQ (reference sequence). This CDR3 is CASSSSPGPSNYEQYV. The CDR3 region has the DNA TGTGCCAGCAGCTCTAGCCCGGGACCGAGCAACTACGAGCAGTACGTC.

V usage is TRBV12-3 or TRBV12-4 and J usage is TRBJ1-3; D uncertain. Trimming stripped 3 bases from V and 4 bases from J, with 10 bases between. The CDR3 is 14 residues long. The CDR3 DNA sequence: TGTGCCAGCAGTTTCCGGGAGGGAGGAAACACCATATATTTT. Translated: CASSFREGGNTIYF.

V gene TRBV3-2 combines with J gene TRBJ2-1; the DNA was not compared with TRBD1, the D call given in the table. TRBV3-2 is described as a pseudogene. The CDR3 is made up of 16 amino acids. The CDR3 loop is CASSRPGQGSYNEQFF. The DNA for the CDR3 is TGTGCCAGCAGCCGCCCGGGACAGGGGAGTTACAATGAGCAGTTCTTC.